Many counts were recorded for the clone carrying this T cell receptor (beta chain). Its antigen is undetermined. TCRdb reprocessed the 5' RACE reads via MiXCR and lists one record per CDR3 protein. This sample has roughly 8,000 distinct CDR3 sequences, with about 7% found just once. This sample stems from a study of spatial heterogeneity in lung cancer. Study-wide results and caveats: For expanded intratumoral alpha and beta TCRs, counts tracked tumor mutation counts.

Germline trimming cut 4 bases from V and 1 base from J; bases unmatched to any gene: 8. The CDR3 consists of 15 residues. In germline, CDR1 is SQVTM, CDR2 ANQGSEA. Time point here: sample taken at primary tumor resection. The V gene is TRBV29-1, the J gene TRBJ2-5, with 8 bases that match TRBD1. This clonotype originated in a female donor with early-stage non-small cell lung cancer. Sequencing was performed on lung tumor tissue, taken at surgery. CDR3 residues: CSVVEPGGSQETQYF. The DNA of the CDR3 is TGCAGCGTTGTTGAGCCAGGGGGCTCCCAAGAGACCCAGTACTTC. Full variable domain (missing parts from reference TRBV29-1 and TRBJ2-5): SAVISQKPSRDICQRGTSLTIQCQVDSQVTMMFWYRQQPGQSLTLIATANQGSEATYESGFVIDKFPISRPNLTFSTLTVSNMSPEDSSIYLCSVVEPGGSQETQYFGPGTRLLVL.